This entry concerns a single T cell receptor (beta chain). Its antigen is still unknown. These data come from a study of CD8 T cells in ankylosing spondylitis. Study-wide results and caveats: A TCR beta motif made of about 8 highly homologous variants seemed typical of ankylosing spondylitis blood.

The germline gives CDR1 SGHVS, CDR2 FQNEAQ. V was clipped by 8 bases and J by 6 bases, with 14 bases between them. The CDR3 runs to 12 residues. Via MiXCR, TCRdb re-called the 5' RACE reads, giving one row per CDR3 protein. The data contain around 490,000 distinct CDR3 sequences, 5.3% of them singletons. Input material: blood, either unsorted or a sorted T cell fraction (not recorded which). The V gene is TRBV7-8, the J gene TRBJ2-7, with D unresolved. This TCR was recovered from a male donor with ankylosing spondylitis. Written as DNA, the CDR3 is TGTGCCAGCTCCACGGTGTTTGGCGAGCAGTACTTC. Residues: CASSTVFGEQYF.